The 3 T cell receptor beta chains below all came from one sample that was sequenced in a study of T cells in Graves' hyperthyroidism and ophthalmopathy. Amplified regions were TCR beta CDR3 sequences from RNA transcripts. First-round RT-PCR of the TCR CDR3 relied on the HTBI primer set. TCRdb reprocessed the multiplex PCR reads via MiXCR and lists one record per CDR3 protein. The table lists roughly 300,000 distinct CDR3 sequences, around a sixth of them singletons. The sample taken for sequencing was blood. Every receptor here comes from a woman between 50 and 59 years old with Graves' hyperthyroidism.

This clonotype is a singleton in its sample. J is TRBJ1-5 and V is TRBV28; 9 bases agree with TRBD1. The CDR3 covers 14 residues. Germline lookup yields CDR1 MDHEN and CDR2 SYDVKM. The V segment lost 9 bases and the J segment 6 bases; nucleotides outside the gene matches: 9. The CDR3: CASKLTGGVQPQHF. Written as DNA, the CDR3 is TGTGCCAGTAAACTTACAGGGGGCGTTCAGCCCCAGCATTTT.

The gene calls are TRBV27 and TRBJ2-7, with 12 nucleotides matching TRBD1. The CDR3 runs 17 residues. V gave up 6 bases and J gave up 0 bases; unmatched junction bases: 9. CDR1 MNHEY and CDR2 SMNVEV come from the germline V gene (reference sequence). CDR3 loop: CASRAGQGAMSSYEQYV. The CDR3 DNA sequence: TGTGCCAGCAGGGCGGGACAGGGGGCCATGAGCTCCTACGAGCAGTACGTC.

The sample holds a few counts of this clonotype. The CDR3 region has the DNA TGTGCCAGCAGCTCCCCGGGGGGAAGTGCGAACACCGGGGAGCTGTTTTTT. Translation gives CASSSPGGSANTGELFF. The rearrangement uses TRBV27 and TRBJ2-2, with 7 nucleotides matching TRBD2. Per the germline V gene, CDR1 is MNHEY and CDR2 is SMNVEV (reference sequence). After removal of 6 bases from V and 0 bases from J, the junction contained 10 bases not matched to a gene. CDR3 length: 17 amino acids.